Below are 14 T cell receptor beta chains sequenced from a single sample in a study of human T cells and chemical hapten exposure. TCRdb passed the RACE reads through MiXCR, listing each CDR3 protein once. The sample yields around 380,000 distinct CDR3 sequences, about 5% seen once. Time point noted: pre-sensitization, week 0. Treatment described: therapeutic diphenylcyclopropenone sensitization with weekly scalp DPC. The sample consisted of whole blood, taken in connection with sensitization to the hapten diphenylcyclopropenone (DPC). The origin of the receptors is a woman between 18 and 29 years old with alopecia areata. Some clones in this sample may be carry-over from other donors' samples.

This clonotype came up many times. The chain is built from TRBV7-2 and TRBJ1-5; no clear D gene. This CDR3 is 13 amino acids long. The germline V and J ends were trimmed by 2 bases and 3 bases, with 5 bases remaining between them. The germline V gene encodes CDR1 SGHTA and CDR2 FQGNSA. DNA of the CDR3: TGTGCCAGCAGCTTATGGGACAATCAGCCCCAGCATTTT. Encoded protein: CASSLWDNQPQHF.

This clonotype has only a few counts. The V call is TRBV6-5, the J call TRBJ1-2; a possible D gene is TRBD1 (5 bases). Trimming shortened V by 7 bases and J by 4 bases, and 10 bases separated the two germline ends. The germline gives CDR1 MNHEY, CDR2 SVGAGI. The CDR3 has 12 residues. The CDR3 DNA reads as TGTGCCAGCACTAGGGGAGGCTATGGCTACACCTTC. Protein: CASTRGGYGYTF.

This clonotype was picked up a small number of times. J is TRBJ2-5 and V is TRBV28; 10 bases agree with TRBD2. V was pared by 3 bases and J by 4 bases, with 8 bases of the junction left unmatched. There are 16 residues in the CDR3. CDR1 is MDHEN and CDR2 is SYDVKM in the germline V gene. CDR3 nucleotides: TGTGCCAGCAGTTTTGTGAGCGGGGGGGAGCGAGAGACCCAGTACTTC. Its protein is CASSFVSGGERETQYF.

V usage is TRBV3-1 and J usage is TRBJ2-7; 8 bases match TRBD2. V was clipped by 3 bases and J by 5 bases; unmatched bases: 6. Per germline, CDR1 LGHDT and CDR2 YNNKEL (reference sequence). CDR3 length: 14 residues. The CDR3 bases are TGTGCCAGCAGCCATTCGGGAGGGACCAACGAGCAGTACTTC. Translation gives CASSHSGGTNEQYF.

The rearrangement uses TRBV20-1 and TRBJ2-5; possibly TRBD2 for D (6 bases). V was cut by 6 bases and J by 5 bases, with 19 bases left in between. The CDR3 runs to 14 residues. From germline, CDR1 is DFQATT and CDR2 SNEGSKA (reference sequence). The DNA for the CDR3 is TGCAGTGCCCTAAAGACGGGGGATCATGAGACCCAGTACTTC. Protein product: CSALKTGDHETQYF.

This clonotype showed up just a few times. V gene TRBV7-9 combines with J gene TRBJ1-1, with D perhaps TRBD1 (5 bases). CDR1 and CDR2 from the germline V gene are SEHNR and FQNEAQ (reference sequence). This CDR3 region has 14 residues. The V and J ends lost 2 bases and 3 bases respectively, with 10 bases between them. The chain's CDR3 is CASSLSGADTEAFF. CDR3 bases: TGTGCCAGCAGCTTATCTGGGGCTGACACTGAAGCTTTCTTT.

This clonotype occurred a few times. This sequence joins TRBV7-8 and TRBJ1-5, with D uncertain. The CDR3 runs 18 residues. Germline assignment: CDR1 SGHVS and CDR2 FQNEAQ. The V gene lost 5 bases and the J gene lost 0 bases, with 20 bases spanning the gap. The CDR3 coding sequence is TGTGCCAGCAGCCCCCGTTTAGGATCCCTATATAGCAATCAGCCCCAGCATTTT. Translation: CASSPRLGSLYSNQPQHF.

This clonotype was counted at least ten times. V gene TRBV5-4 combines with J gene TRBJ2-5, with TRBD1 identical over 8 bases. Germline values: CDR1 SGHNT, CDR2 YYREEE (reference sequence). V gave up 3 bases and J gave up 5 bases; unmatched junction bases: 12. The CDR3 is 16 amino acids. CDR3 region: CASSSPGQELVETQYF. As DNA, the CDR3 is TGTGCCAGCAGCTCACCGGGACAGGAATTAGTGGAGACCCAGTACTTC. Based on the CDR3 plus reference TRBV5-4 and TRBJ2-5, the full variable domain is ETGVTQSPTHLIKTRGQQVTLRCSSQSGHNTVSWYQQALGQGPQFIFQYYREEENGRGNFPPRFSGLQFPNYSSELNVNALELDDSALYLCASSSPGQELVETQYFGPGTRLLVL.

This clonotype was counted only a few times. V gene TRBV7-9 combines with J gene TRBJ1-4, with 9 bases fitting TRBD1. V lost 4 bases to trimming and J lost 4 bases; unmatched junction nucleotides: 7. This CDR3 comprises 16 residues. From germline, CDR1 is SEHNR and CDR2 FQNEAQ (reference sequence). CDR3 region: CASSSLRQGDNEKLFF. CDR3 sequence (DNA): TGTGCCAGCAGCTCCTTACGACAGGGGGATAATGAAAAACTGTTTTTT.

This clonotype appeared a few times. V gene TRBV6-5 combines with J gene TRBJ1-1; 9 nucleotides agree with TRBD1. Germline V gene sequence: CDR1 MNHEY, CDR2 SVGAGI. V was clipped by 5 bases and J by 6 bases; unmatched bases: 10. The CDR3 totals 15 residues. The CDR3 region is CASSLSGTGWSEAFF. The CDR3 DNA is TGTGCCAGCAGTCTATCCGGGACAGGGTGGTCTGAAGCTTTCTTT.

The V gene is TRBV10-3, the J gene TRBJ1-2, with 10 positions matching TRBD1. The CDR3 consists of 13 residues. The J segment lost 4 bases and the V segment lost 10 bases, leaving 6 bases of the junction unmatched. Per germline, CDR1 ENHRY and CDR2 SYGVKD. CDR3 region: CATGQGEIYGYTF. As DNA, the CDR3 is TGTGCCACCGGACAGGGGGAAATCTATGGCTACACCTTC.

The table lists this clonotype with a few counts. This chain joins TRBV12-3 or TRBV12-4 and TRBJ2-3; D perhaps matches TRBD2 (7 bases). Trimming removed 7 bases from V and 2 bases from J, with 10 bases in between. The CDR3 covers 13 residues. This CDR3 is CASIRGATDTQYF. The CDR3 region has the DNA TGTGCCAGCATCCGGGGGGCCACAGATACGCAGTATTTT.

This clonotype was counted a few times. This rearrangement joins TRBV20-1 to TRBJ1-6; D call uncertain. CDR3 length equals 14 residues. Trimming left V 7 bases short and J 0 bases short, with 10 bases between. Germline CDR1 reads DFQATT; CDR2 reads SNEGSKA (reference sequence). The CDR3 DNA sequence: TGCAGTGTGAAGACACTCTCCTATAATTCACCCCTCCACTTT. It encodes CSVKTLSYNSPLHF.

This clonotype occurred a few times. The rearrangement joins TRBV4-2 to TRBJ1-2; D gene unclear. The ends were cut back, 0 bases at V and 4 bases at J, with 15 bases in the middle. Germline assignment: CDR1 LGHNA and CDR2 YNFKEQ. The CDR3 runs 16 residues. The CDR3 region is CASSQEASATLYGYTF. DNA of the CDR3: TGTGCCAGCAGCCAAGAAGCGAGCGCTACCCTCTATGGCTACACCTTC.